This entry features one T cell receptor (beta chain) sequence. Its specificity is unknown. Newly diagnosed, the hyperthyroidism patients had under 2 months' duration and were aged 18 to 65. The CDR3 has 15 amino acids. Germline V gene data show CDR1 as SGHDN and CDR2 as FVKESK. V lost 3 bases and J lost 5, with 16 bases in between. CDR3 regions of TCR beta were amplified from RNA transcripts. HTBI primers were used in a first-round RT-PCR, which preceded a second-round multiplex PCR. One entry per CDR3 protein results from TCRdb running MiXCR on the multiplex PCR reads. The sample contains about 500,000 distinct CDR3 sequences, approximately 35% of which appear only once. This entry is derived from a study of Graves' ophthalmopathy and Graves' hyperthyroidism. Across the whole study: In this cohort's terms, stable hyperthyroidism meant no ophthalmopathy by 18 months of follow-up.

Study outcomes and limitations: Blood also harbored most expanded thyroid clonotypes above 0.001 frequency.

The chain uses TRBV14 and TRBJ1-1, with no clear D. Material: peripheral blood or thyroid tissue (not recorded which). The TCR comes from an adult man with Graves' hyperthyroidism. The DNA of the CDR3 is TGTGCCAGCAGCCAGCTGGGAGGACGAGGGACTGAAGCTTTCTTT. Its protein product is CASSQLGGRGTEAFF.